The 9 T cell receptor beta chains below come from one sample, sequenced in a study of T cell changes during pregnancy in multiple sclerosis (dated by TCRdb to about 2019). The method was the immunoSEQ multiplex PCR assay. Imported from immuneACCESS, the table was reduced by TCRdb to in-frame sequences with V and J called. These copies leave out some clones; in studies compared against another copy, an unresolved V gene accounts for under half, and the cause of the remainder is not known. The sample table holds more than 90,000 clones, of which approximately 90% were seen once. About 1.5% of the sample lies in the top ten. The sequences come from peripheral blood, collected in the third trimester of pregnancy. Receptor source: a female donor with multiple sclerosis, enrolled in a pregnancy study.

The gene calls are TRBV2 and TRBJ2-3, with D tentatively TRBD2 (5 bases). Trimming took 5 bases from V and 7 from J, leaving 16 bases between them. The CDR3 consists of 14 residues. The germline CDR1 and CDR2 sequences are SNHLY and FYNNEI. Written as DNA, the CDR3 is TGTGCCAGCAGTCAAGAGGCGGGTCAGAATACGCAGTATTTT. It encodes CASSQEAGQNTQYF.

The chain employs TRBV19 and TRBJ1-1; 8 bases are a match to TRBD1. The CDR3 extends over 13 amino acids. Looked up from germline, CDR1 is LNHDA and CDR2 is SQIVND (reference sequence). After removal of 7 bases from V and 4 bases from J, the junction contained 5 bases not matched to a gene. The CDR3 coding sequence is TGTGCCAGTACCCCAGACAGGGGCACTGAAGCTTTCTTT. As protein: CASTPDRGTEAFF.

The chain links TRBV5-1 to TRBJ2-4; TRBD1 agrees at 9 bases. This CDR3 comprises 16 residues. Trimming cost V 4 bases and J 3 bases; bases outside gene matches: 8. Germline values: CDR1 SGHRS, CDR2 YFSETQ. CDR3: CASSDRDRVSKNIQYF. Here the CDR3 DNA reads TGCGCCAGCAGCGACCGGGACAGGGTTAGCAAAAACATTCAGTACTTC.

This sequence joins TRBV7-2 and TRBJ2-1; TRBD2 aligns across 10 bases. CDR1 is SGHTA, CDR2 FQGNSA, per germline. CDR3 length equals 18 residues. V lost 1 base to trimming and J lost 4 bases; unmatched junction nucleotides: 10. CDR3 DNA sequence: TGTGCCAGCAGCTTAGTAGTGGCTAGCGGGGGCTTATACAATGAGCAGTTCTTC. Protein sequence: CASSLVVASGGLYNEQFF.

This chain connects TRBV5-3 to TRBJ1-1; the match to TRBD1 covers 7 bases. TRBV5-3 is an ORF, with its function uncertain. This CDR3 has 17 residues. V lost 4 bases to trimming and J lost 0 bases; unmatched junction nucleotides: 12. Here the CDR3 DNA reads TGTGCCAGAAGCCCGAAGACAGGGTGGCTAATGAACACTGAAGCTTTCTTT. Translation gives CARSPKTGWLMNTEAFF.

The chain is built from TRBV5-6 and TRBJ2-6; D gene ambiguous. V lost 1 base to trimming and J lost 4 bases, with 9 bases between them. This CDR3 comprises 15 residues. Germline loops: CDR1 SGHDT, CDR2 YYEEEE. DNA for the CDR3: TGTGCCAGCAGCTTGTGGGCGCTCGGGGCCAACGTCCTGACTTTC. Its translation: CASSLWALGANVLTF.

The chain joins TRBV28 to TRBJ2-7, with 9 bases that match TRBD2. After removal of 5 bases from V and 2 bases from J, the junction contained 10 bases not matched to a gene. CDR3 length: 16 amino acids. Per the germline V gene, CDR1 is MDHEN and CDR2 is SYDVKM. The CDR3 bases are TGTGCCAGCAGTATCTCGTGGCTAGCGGGGACCTACGAGCAGTACTTC. Protein: CASSISWLAGTYEQYF.

The rearrangement joins TRBV28 to TRBJ1-4; D gene uncertain. This CDR3 region has 15 residues. Germline loops: CDR1 MDHEN, CDR2 SYDVKM. Deletions cut 3 bases from V and 4 bases from J, with 12 bases between. This CDR3 reads CASSLIGQINEKLFF. CDR3 DNA: TGTGCCAGCAGTTTGATTGGGCAGATTAATGAAAAACTGTTTTTT.

The rearrangement joins TRBV19 to TRBJ1-5, with TRBD1 matching over 9 bases. This CDR3 has 15 residues. V lost 6 bases to trimming and J lost 4 bases; unmatched junction nucleotides: 7. Germline V gene data show CDR1 as LNHDA and CDR2 as SQIVND (reference sequence). Written as DNA, the CDR3 is TGTGCCAGTAGACCTCTAGACAGGGGGAATCAGCCCCAGCATTTT. Residues: CASRPLDRGNQPQHF.